This TCR beta chain was identified in a study of blood T cells in healthy people across ages. Study findings and constraints: Donors of long life had a larger count of naive CD4+ cells and greater diversity than aged donors.

The germline CDR1 and CDR2 sequences are SGHRS and YFSETQ. The CDR3 runs to 15 residues. Trimming shortened V by 2 bases and J by 2 bases, and 11 bases separated the two germline ends. As concerns this clonotype: Its antigen is currently unknown.

Then a second PCR, running roughly 6 to 12 cycles, was carried out with a sample-barcoded 5' primer and a J-beta primer mix. A 12-random-nucleotide template-switch adaptor tagged each cDNA molecule. One entry per CDR3 protein results from TCRdb running MiXCR on the 5' RACE reads. The data hold about 900,000 distinct CDR3 sequences, with 45% to 50% observed a single time. The chain combines TRBV5-1 with TRBJ2-1, with TRBD1 as a possible D gene (5 bases). Material for sequencing was blood. The TCR sequence derives from a man under 40 in good health. The CDR3 protein is CASSFRVTTYNEQFF. In DNA, the CDR3 is TGCGCCAGCAGCTTCAGGGTCACAACCTACAATGAGCAGTTCTTC.